The 24 T cell receptor beta chains presented below share a single source sample, sequenced in a study of blood T cell repertoires in COVID-19. Assay used: immunoSEQ multiplex PCR; TCRdb lists only in-frame clones, some missing. The sample yields about 150,000 clones, around 87% seen once. The sample taken for sequencing was peripheral blood. The receptor source for this set is an older woman with active or convalescent COVID-19.

In this sample, this clone turned up a few times. This rearrangement joins TRBV5-5 to TRBJ1-4; TRBD1 aligns across 7 bases. This CDR3 is 15 amino acids long. J gave up 4 bases and V 5 bases, and 8 bases lay outside the gene matches. Germline values: CDR1 SGHKS, CDR2 YYEKEE (reference sequence). Written as DNA, the CDR3 is TGTGCCAGCAGTAATACAGGGGATCGTAATGAAAAACTGTTTTTT. Its translation: CASSNTGDRNEKLFF.

This clone was counted between two and nine times. The chain combines TRBV7-2 with TRBJ1-1; no clear D gene. The V end was cut by 5 bases, the J end by 2 bases, with 15 bases between. Germline V gene sequence: CDR1 SGHTA, CDR2 FQGNSA. CDR3 length equals 15 residues. DNA of the CDR3: TGTGCCAGCAGCCTCACCTACGGGGTAAACACTGAAGCTTTCTTT. This codes for CASSLTYGVNTEAFF.

The rearrangement uses TRBV7-2 and TRBJ1-2; the D is unclear. This CDR3 contains 12 residues. Germline loops: CDR1 SGHTA, CDR2 FQGNSA. V was shortened by 0 bases and J by 4 bases, with 3 bases between the two germline ends. CDR3 DNA sequence: TGTGCCAGCAGCTTAGCCCTCTATGGCTACACCTTC. Translating it yields CASSLALYGYTF.

This chain connects TRBV3-1 (or the pseudogene TRBV3-2) to TRBJ1-1; unclear D gene. Germline CDR1 reads LGHDT; CDR2 reads YNNKEL (reference sequence). V was pared by 2 bases and J by 4 bases, with 5 bases between. This CDR3 is built from 12 residues. The CDR3 nucleotides are TGTGCCAGCAGCCAACTAAGCACTGAAGCTTTCTTT. It specifies CASSQLSTEAFF.

The V gene is TRBV4-1, the J gene TRBJ2-1; TRBD2 aligns across 12 bases. Germline V CDR1 and CDR2: MGHRA, YSYEKL. Trimming at V came to 3 bases and at J to 1 base, leaving 13 bases not matched to a gene. The CDR3 totals 20 residues. The CDR3 DNA reads as TGCGCCAGCAGCCACCCTAGCGGGGGGGCCTTATTCAGGTCCTACAATGAGCAGTTCTTC. Translated, it gives CASSHPSGGALFRSYNEQFF.

The chain employs TRBV3-1 (or the pseudogene TRBV3-2) and TRBJ2-5; 13 bases map to TRBD2. The germline CDR1 and CDR2 sequences are LGHDT and YNNKEL (reference sequence). Trimming took 4 bases from V and 5 from J; bases not matched to a gene: 4. CDR3 length equals 15 residues. CDR3 residues: CASSLGTSGMETQYF. CDR3 in DNA: TGTGCCAGCAGCCTGGGGACTAGCGGGATGGAGACCCAGTACTTC.

The chain employs TRBV6-5 and TRBJ2-2; 8 bases match TRBD2. CDR3 length: 15 amino acids. The V and J ends lost 5 bases and 0 bases, in that order; junction bases with no gene match: 2. CDR1 and CDR2 from the germline V gene are MNHEY and SVGAGI. In DNA, the CDR3 is TGTGCCAGCAGTCTCGGGGGGGCGAACACCGGGGAGCTGTTTTTT. It encodes CASSLGGANTGELFF.

The chain joins TRBV29-1 to TRBJ1-2, with 9 bases matching TRBD1. The CDR3 length is 15 residues. J was trimmed by 5 bases and V by 6 bases; bases with no gene match: 13. Germline V gene lookup returns CDR1 SQVTM and CDR2 ANQGSEA. The CDR3 nucleotides are TGCAGCGTCGCCTCCGACAGGGGGTTTTGGTATGGCTACACCTTC. Translating it yields CSVASDRGFWYGYTF.

The rearrangement links TRBV6-5 to TRBJ2-5; 10 nucleotides line up with TRBD1. Trimming took 6 bases from V and 5 from J; bases not matched to a gene: 6. Germline V gives CDR1 MNHEY, CDR2 SVGAGI. This CDR3 has 14 residues. CDR3 amino acids: CASRGTGARETQYF. In DNA form, the CDR3 reads TGTGCCAGCAGGGGGACAGGGGCCCGGGAGACCCAGTACTTC.

The count of this clone is one. The chain has TRBV19 and TRBJ1-4, with D unclear. The CDR3 has 14 amino acids. V lost 4 bases and J lost 4, with 10 bases in between. Germline lookup yields CDR1 LNHDA and CDR2 SQIVND (reference sequence). CDR3: CASSNEADNEKLFF. DNA for the CDR3: TGTGCCAGTAGTAACGAGGCGGATAATGAAAAACTGTTTTTT.

This clone was seen just once. This chain connects TRBV19 to TRBJ2-1; 7 bases match TRBD1. V lost 8 bases and J lost 1; bases outside the gene matches: 8. The germline V gene has CDR1 LNHDA and CDR2 SQIVND (reference sequence). The CDR3 is 15 residues long. The CDR3 here is CASGITGESYNEQFF. The CDR3 DNA sequence: TGTGCCAGTGGGATTACAGGGGAGTCCTACAATGAGCAGTTCTTC.

The rearrangement uses TRBV4-3 and TRBJ2-3; 16 bases agree with TRBD2. Per the germline V gene, CDR1 is LGHNA and CDR2 is YSLEER. Trimming took 1 base from V and 2 from J; bases not matched to a gene: 12. The CDR3 is 21 residues long. CDR3 region: CASSQALPGLAGGYNTDTQYF. As DNA, the CDR3 is TGCGCCAGCAGCCAAGCCTTACCGGGACTAGCGGGGGGGTATAACACAGATACGCAGTATTTT.

A remark on this clone: Other DNA sequences in the sample encode the same CDR3. The chain is built from TRBV19 and TRBJ1-4, with 8 bases lining up with TRBD1. Germline lookup yields CDR1 LNHDA and CDR2 SQIVND (reference sequence). V gave up 4 bases and J gave up 2 bases; unmatched junction bases: 3. The CDR3 totals 15 residues. The CDR3 sequence: CASSTTGGTNEKLFF. In nucleotides, the CDR3 is TGTGCCAGTAGTACCACAGGGGGGACTAATGAAAAACTGTTTTTT.

The chain has TRBV19 and TRBJ1-4; 7 positions match TRBD1. The CDR3 has 14 amino acids. Trimming cost V 8 bases and J 4 bases; bases outside gene matches: 7. Germline values: CDR1 LNHDA, CDR2 SQIVND (reference sequence). DNA of the CDR3: TGTGCCAGTGGGGGACAGACTCTTAATGAAAAACTGTTTTTT. This sequence encodes CASGGQTLNEKLFF. Looking up the rest from reference TRBV19 and TRBJ1-4 gives the full variable domain: DGGITQSPKYLFRKEGQNVTLSCEQNLNHDAMYWYRQDPGQGLRLIYYSQIVNDFQKGDIAEGYSVSREKKESFPLTVTSAQKNPTAFYLCASGGQTLNEKLFFGSGTQLSVL.

This CDR3 is CASSLGTGAESTEAFF. DNA for the CDR3: TGTGCCAGCAGCTTGGGGACAGGGGCGGAAAGCACTGAAGCTTTCTTT. The chain employs TRBV11-2 and TRBJ1-1, with TRBD1 matching 10 bases. The CDR3 loop spans 16 amino acids. Losses at the gene ends were 3 bases for V and 4 bases for J; bases not matched to a gene: 8. CDR1 is SGHAT, CDR2 FQNNGV, per germline. Supplemented by reference TRBV11-2 and TRBJ1-1, the full variable domain reads EAGVAQSPRYKIIEKRQSVAFWCNPISGHATLYWYQQILGQGPKLLIQFQNNGVVDDSQLPKDRFSAERLKGVDSTLKIQPAKLEDSAVYLCASSLGTGAESTEAFFGQGTRLTVV.

This chain uses TRBV12-3 or TRBV12-4 with TRBJ1-2; D not certain. This CDR3 contains 12 residues. V lost 4 bases and J lost 4, with 7 bases in between. The CDR3: CASSSDTYGYTF. The CDR3 DNA sequence: TGTGCCAGCAGTTCAGACACCTATGGCTACACCTTC.

The chain recombines TRBV4-1 with TRBJ1-4; no reliable D call. V lost 4 bases to trimming and J lost 0 bases, with 12 bases between them. Per the germline V gene, CDR1 is MGHRA and CDR2 is YSYEKL. The CDR3 has 16 residues. The CDR3 is CASSPPTGPTNEKLFF. CDR3 bases: TGCGCCAGCAGCCCCCCGACTGGCCCAACTAATGAAAAACTGTTTTTT.

This chain links TRBV7-9 with TRBJ2-1; 11 bases match TRBD2. V gave up 6 bases and J gave up 3 bases; unmatched junction bases: 7. In germline, CDR1 is SEHNR, CDR2 FQNEAQ (reference sequence). The length of the CDR3 is 16 residues. This CDR3 reads CASSQLAGGFYNEQFF. CDR3 bases: TGTGCCAGCAGTCAATTAGCGGGGGGGTTCTACAATGAGCAGTTCTTC.

The CDR3 sequence is CAWSVGAGTGPTDTQYF. CDR3 nucleotide sequence: TGTGCCTGGAGTGTAGGGGCAGGGACAGGTCCCACAGATACGCAGTATTTT. J is TRBJ2-3 and V is TRBV30; 8 positions agree with TRBD1. V was pared by 0 bases and J by 2 bases, with 10 bases of the junction left unmatched. This CDR3 has 17 residues. Germline V gives CDR1 GTSNPN, CDR2 SVGIG (reference sequence).

V is TRBV7-2 and J is TRBJ2-7; perhaps TRBD1 as D (6 bases). The CDR3 length is 14 residues. Deletions cut 5 bases from V and 2 bases from J, with 13 bases between. Looked up from germline, CDR1 is SGHTA and CDR2 is FQGNSA. The CDR3 here is CASSNRTDTYEQYF. The CDR3 DNA sequence: TGTGCCAGCAGCAATCGGACAGATACCTACGAGCAGTACTTC.

This chain links TRBV18 with TRBJ2-7, with 9 nucleotides matching TRBD1. Germline V gene lookup returns CDR1 KGHSH and CDR2 LQKENI. The CDR3 has 15 amino acids. V lost 1 base, J lost 3 bases, and 4 bases stayed unmatched. The CDR3 sequence is CASSPQQGAFYEQYF. As DNA, the CDR3 is TGTGCCAGCTCACCACAACAGGGGGCTTTCTACGAGCAGTACTTC.

V is TRBV7-9 and J is TRBJ2-1; 10 bases line up with TRBD1. The V gene's germline CDR1 is SEHNR and CDR2 FQNEAQ (reference sequence). With V trimmed by 4 bases and J by 3 bases, 6 bases remained unmatched. The CDR3 spans 16 residues. CDR3 loop: CASSSGTGANYNEQFF. The CDR3 DNA is TGTGCCAGCAGCTCGGGGACAGGGGCCAACTACAATGAGCAGTTCTTC.

The chain links TRBV6-5 to TRBJ2-5, with no clear D. V was cut by 2 bases and J by 5 bases, with 15 bases left in between. The length of the CDR3 is 15 residues. Germline assignment: CDR1 MNHEY and CDR2 SVGAGI. As DNA, the CDR3 is TGTGCCAGCAGTTACAGTGGGCCCTGGCAGGAGACCCAGTACTTC. This gives the protein CASSYSGPWQETQYF.

This chain links TRBV5-5 with TRBJ2-5; maybe TRBD2 (8 bases). The germline CDR1 and CDR2 sequences are SGHKS and YYEKEE (reference sequence). Trimming removed 0 bases from V and 5 bases from J, with 14 bases in between. This CDR3 spans 15 amino acids. This CDR3 is CASSLGQGGRETQYF. The CDR3 DNA follows: TGTGCCAGCAGCTTGGGACAGGGCGGGAGGGAGACCCAGTACTTC.